The present entry profiles one T cell receptor beta chain with its context. Its target is not known. The sample belongs to a study of shared clonotypes between healthy human individuals. The naive CD8 population came from CD45RO-negative cells selected for CCR7, without terminally differentiated effector memory CD45RA+ cells. The CDR3 is made up of 17 amino acids. CDR1 WSHSY and CDR2 SAAADI come from the germline V gene. With 2 bases clipped from V and 7 bases from J, the junction kept 13 bases outside the gene matches. Sequenced by immunoSEQ multiplex PCR; TCRdb stores in-frame clones only, minus some. The sample has hundreds of thousands of clones, roughly 95% seen once; the top ten hold around 0.1%. Study-wide points: Clonotypes not shared had lower generation probabilities than those common to all four donors.

This TCR was sampled from a woman aged 25 to 39 in good health. The chain recombines TRBV10-2 with TRBJ2-1; the match to TRBD2 covers 8 bases. Source material: naive CD8+ T cells sorted from blood. CDR3 in DNA: TGCGCCAGCAGTGAGCGAAAGGGTCTAGCGGGCCTTAATGAGCAGTTCTTC. Its protein product is CASSERKGLAGLNEQFF.